This is a list of T cell receptor beta chains from one sample in a study of CXCR3-negative and CXCR3-positive naive CD8 T cells. Each CDR3 protein gets one entry in TCRdb, which reprocessed the 5' RACE reads and gives no DNA. This sample's clone table lists about 130,000 distinct CDR3 sequences. The sample was naive CXCR3- CD8+ T cells from blood. Receptors originate from a human donor in good health. Some clones in this sample may be carry-over from other donors' samples. The CDR3 runs from the conserved cysteine through the conserved F or W.

V	J	CDR3
TRBV11-2	TRBJ1-6	CASSHPYNSPLHF
TRBV19	TRBJ2-1	CASSITSDEQFF
TRBV27	TRBJ2-3	CASSLGTVLDTQYF
TRBV29-1	TRBJ2-1	CSVVKSSYNEQFF
TRBV6-6	TRBJ1-2	CATTNPPGHLYGYTF
TRBV29-1	TRBJ2-2	CSVEDPWTNTGELFF
TRBV12-3/TRBV12-4	TRBJ2-7	CASSFYSGPGNTPEQYF
TRBV10-2	TRBJ1-1	CASSEEVKWTEAFF
TRBV29-1	TRBJ1-1	CSVEVQGTEAFF
TRBV9	TRBJ2-7	CASSAQETSGDYEQYF
TRBV10-3	TRBJ2-1	CAISSGGNEQFF
TRBV28	TRBJ2-4	CASSLWTDLAKNIQYF
TRBV28	TRBJ2-3	CASSLLWTAGGDTDTQYF
TRBV28	TRBJ2-3	CASSFKTRTDTQYF
TRBV7-9	TRBJ2-7	CASRRDGGVGYEQYF
TRBV7-9	TRBJ1-2	CASSSPGQGNGYTF
TRBV10-1	TRBJ2-5	CASSDSGGGPQETQYF
TRBV19	TRBJ2-1	CASSGLAGAVLNEQFF
TRBV5-1	TRBJ1-4	CASSPDHNEKLFF
TRBV6-6	TRBJ1-1	CASSYSNGFGTEAFF
TRBV5-1	TRBJ2-1	CASSPDPGTSGRSSYNEQFF
TRBV7-2	TRBJ2-5	CASSLDSGAWETQYF
TRBV29-1	TRBJ1-1	CSVEENTEAFF
TRBV6-5	TRBJ2-1	CASGIASVNEQFF
TRBV7-2	TRBJ1-1	CASSSSGTANTEAFF
TRBV6-6	TRBJ2-7	CASSYPSALASGGSNYEQYF
TRBV20-1	TRBJ2-3	CSARGVAGPPGTDTQYF
TRBV28	TRBJ2-7	CASSLLETAAEQYF
TRBV19	TRBJ2-1	CASSIGVDRDNEQFF
TRBV29-1	TRBJ1-1	CSVEPAGGYEAFF
TRBV6-5	TRBJ2-3	CASSYSSGANTDTQYF
TRBV29-1	TRBJ2-1	CSVDVQGLVDEQFF
TRBV12-3/TRBV12-4	TRBJ2-7	CASSLLAGEYEQYF
TRBV3-1	TRBJ2-2	CASSPRGGLAGSTGELFF
TRBV7-2	TRBJ2-1	CASSYPGDYNEQFF
TRBV20-1	TRBJ2-7	CSARSLEASDLYEQYF
TRBV3-1	TRBJ1-2	CASSPWTGNFYGYTF